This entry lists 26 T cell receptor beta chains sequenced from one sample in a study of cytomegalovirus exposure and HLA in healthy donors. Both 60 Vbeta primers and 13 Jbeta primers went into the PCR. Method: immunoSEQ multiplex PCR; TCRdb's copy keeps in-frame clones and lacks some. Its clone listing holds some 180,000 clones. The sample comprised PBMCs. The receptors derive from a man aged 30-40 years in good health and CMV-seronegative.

For the CDR3, the DNA is TGTGCCAGCAGTTTAACAGGGGGTTCCTTTGGGACTGAAGCTTTCTTT. Translated, it gives CASSLTGGSFGTEAFF. The chain recombines TRBV28 with TRBJ1-1; 8 positions match TRBD1. Per the germline V gene, CDR1 is MDHEN and CDR2 is SYDVKM. CDR3 length: 16 residues. V dropped 2 bases and J dropped 5; count of bases not matched to a gene: 10.

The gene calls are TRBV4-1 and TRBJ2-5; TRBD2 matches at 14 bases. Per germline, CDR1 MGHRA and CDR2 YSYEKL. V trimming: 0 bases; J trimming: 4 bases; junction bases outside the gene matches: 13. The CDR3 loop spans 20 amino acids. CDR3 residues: CASSQEGTSGGEAGGETQYF. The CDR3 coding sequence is TGCGCCAGCAGCCAAGAAGGGACTAGCGGGGGAGAGGCGGGAGGAGAGACCCAGTACTTC.

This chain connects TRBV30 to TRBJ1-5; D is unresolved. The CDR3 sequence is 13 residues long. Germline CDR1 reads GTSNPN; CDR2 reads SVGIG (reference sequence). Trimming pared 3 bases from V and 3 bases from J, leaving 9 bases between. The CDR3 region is CAWSPTDNQPQHF. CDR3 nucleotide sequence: TGTGCCTGGAGCCCTACAGACAATCAGCCCCAGCATTTT.

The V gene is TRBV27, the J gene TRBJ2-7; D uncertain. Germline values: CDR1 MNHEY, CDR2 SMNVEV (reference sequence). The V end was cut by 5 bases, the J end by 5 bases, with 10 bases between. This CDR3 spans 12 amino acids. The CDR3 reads CASSATFNEQYF. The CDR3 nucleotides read TGTGCCAGCAGTGCTACTTTCAACGAGCAGTACTTC.

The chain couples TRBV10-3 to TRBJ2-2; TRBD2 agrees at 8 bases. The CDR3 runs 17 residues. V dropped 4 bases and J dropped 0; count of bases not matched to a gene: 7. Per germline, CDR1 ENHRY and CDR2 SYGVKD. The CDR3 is CAISAGGALTNTGELFF. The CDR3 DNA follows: TGTGCCATCAGTGCCGGGGGGGCTCTCACGAACACCGGGGAGCTGTTTTTT.

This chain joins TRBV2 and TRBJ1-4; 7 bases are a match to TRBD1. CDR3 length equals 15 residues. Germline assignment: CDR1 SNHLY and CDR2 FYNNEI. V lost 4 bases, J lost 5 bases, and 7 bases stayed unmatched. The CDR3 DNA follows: TGTGCCAGCAGTGCGAGACAGGGTCGGAATGAAAAACTGTTTTTT. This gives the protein CASSARQGRNEKLFF. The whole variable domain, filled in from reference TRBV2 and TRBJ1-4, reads EPEVTQTPSHQVTQMGQEVILRCVPISNHLYFYWYRQILGQKVEFLVSFYNNEISEKSEIFDDQFSVERPDGSNFTLKIRSTKLEDSAMYFCASSARQGRNEKLFFGSGTQLSVL.

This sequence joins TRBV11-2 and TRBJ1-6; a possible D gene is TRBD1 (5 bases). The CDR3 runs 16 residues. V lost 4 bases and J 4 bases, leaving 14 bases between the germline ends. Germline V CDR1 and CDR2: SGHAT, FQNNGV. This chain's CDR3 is CASSSPDTRYNSPLHF. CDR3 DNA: TGTGCCAGCAGCTCGCCGGACACACGGTATAATTCACCCCTCCACTTT.

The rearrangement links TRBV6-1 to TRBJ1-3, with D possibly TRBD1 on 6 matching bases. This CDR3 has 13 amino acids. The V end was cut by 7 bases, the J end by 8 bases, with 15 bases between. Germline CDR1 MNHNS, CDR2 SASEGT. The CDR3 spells CASNQGQRDTIYF. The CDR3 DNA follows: TGTGCCAGCAATCAAGGACAGAGGGACACCATATATTTT.

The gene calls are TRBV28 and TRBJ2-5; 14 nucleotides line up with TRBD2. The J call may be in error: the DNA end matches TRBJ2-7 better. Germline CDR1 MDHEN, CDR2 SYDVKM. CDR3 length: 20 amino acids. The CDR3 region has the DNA TGTGCCAGCAGTTTATCGCTATGGATCGGGACTAGCGGGAGAATCTACGAGCAGTACTTC. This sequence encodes CASSLSLWIGTSGRIYEQYF.

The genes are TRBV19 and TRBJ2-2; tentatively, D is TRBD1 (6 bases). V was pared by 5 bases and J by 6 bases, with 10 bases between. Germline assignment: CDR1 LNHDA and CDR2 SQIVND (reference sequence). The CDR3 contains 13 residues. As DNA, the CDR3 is TGTGCCAGTAGTGCGCAGGGGTCCGGGGAGCTGTTTTTT. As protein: CASSAQGSGELFF.

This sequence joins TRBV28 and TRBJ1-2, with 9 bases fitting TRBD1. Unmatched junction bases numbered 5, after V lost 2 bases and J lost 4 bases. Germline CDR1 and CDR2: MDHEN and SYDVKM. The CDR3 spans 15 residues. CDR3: CASSLGTGRVYGYTF. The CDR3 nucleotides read TGTGCCAGCAGTTTAGGGACAGGGCGGGTCTATGGCTACACCTTC.

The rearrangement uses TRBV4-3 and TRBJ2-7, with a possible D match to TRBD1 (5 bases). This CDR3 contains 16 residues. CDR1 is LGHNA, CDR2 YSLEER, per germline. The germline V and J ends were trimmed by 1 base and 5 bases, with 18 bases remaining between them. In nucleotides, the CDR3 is TGCGCCAGCAGCCAAGTAGGCCAGGGCGAGTCCCACGAGCAGTACTTC. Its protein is CASSQVGQGESHEQYF.

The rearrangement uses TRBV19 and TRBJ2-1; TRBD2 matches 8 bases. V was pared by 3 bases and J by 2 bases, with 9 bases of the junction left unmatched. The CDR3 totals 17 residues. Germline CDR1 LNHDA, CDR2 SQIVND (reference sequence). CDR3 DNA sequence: TGTGCCAGTAGTATCGTTCGGTGGCGGGGGGCCTACAATGAGCAGTTCTTC. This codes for CASSIVRWRGAYNEQFF. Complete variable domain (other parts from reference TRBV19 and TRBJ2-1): DGGITQSPKYLFRKEGQNVTLSCEQNLNHDAMYWYRQDPGQGLRLIYYSQIVNDFQKGDIAEGYSVSREKKESFPLTVTSAQKNPTAFYLCASSIVRWRGAYNEQFFGPGTRLTVL.

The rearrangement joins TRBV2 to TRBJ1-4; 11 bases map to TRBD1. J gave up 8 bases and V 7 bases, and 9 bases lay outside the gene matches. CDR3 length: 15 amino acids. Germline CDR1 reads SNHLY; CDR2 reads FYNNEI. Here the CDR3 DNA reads TGTGCCAGCAAAAAGGGGGACAGGGGGAGAGAAAAACTGTTTTTT. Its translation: CASKKGDRGREKLFF.

The CDR3: CASSLAGMGRAPYNEQFF. The CDR3 DNA reads TGCGCCAGCAGCTTGGCGGGGATGGGCCGGGCGCCTTACAATGAGCAGTTCTTC. J is TRBJ2-1 and V is TRBV5-1; D is perhaps TRBD2 (5 bases). CDR3 size: 18 residues. Per the germline V gene, CDR1 is SGHRS and CDR2 is YFSETQ. V lost 0 bases, J lost 4 bases, and 20 bases lay in between.

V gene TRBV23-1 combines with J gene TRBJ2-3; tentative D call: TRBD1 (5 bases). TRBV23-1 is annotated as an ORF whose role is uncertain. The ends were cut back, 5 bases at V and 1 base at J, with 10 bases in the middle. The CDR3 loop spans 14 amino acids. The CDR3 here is CASSVRDRTDTQYF. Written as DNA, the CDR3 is TGCGCCAGCAGTGTCAGGGATCGCACAGATACGCAGTATTTT.

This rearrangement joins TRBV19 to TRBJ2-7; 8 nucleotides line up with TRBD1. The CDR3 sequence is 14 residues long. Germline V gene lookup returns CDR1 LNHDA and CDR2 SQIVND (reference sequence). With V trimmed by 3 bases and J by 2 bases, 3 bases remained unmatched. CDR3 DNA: TGTGCCAGTAGTATTGCAGGGGGCCCCTACGAGCAGTACTTC. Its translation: CASSIAGGPYEQYF.

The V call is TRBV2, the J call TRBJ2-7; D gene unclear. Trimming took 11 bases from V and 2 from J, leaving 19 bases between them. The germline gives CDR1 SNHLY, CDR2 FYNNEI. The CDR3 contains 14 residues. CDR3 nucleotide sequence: TGTGCCGGAAGAGGCCGGTTTGAGACCTACGAGCAGTACTTC. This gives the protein CAGRGRFETYEQYF.

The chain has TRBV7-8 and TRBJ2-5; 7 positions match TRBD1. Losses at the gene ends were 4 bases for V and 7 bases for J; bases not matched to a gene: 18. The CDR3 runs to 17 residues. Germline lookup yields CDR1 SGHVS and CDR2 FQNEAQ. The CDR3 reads CASSSQTPVGGAVTQYF. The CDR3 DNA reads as TGTGCCAGCAGCTCACAAACCCCGGTAGGGGGCGCAGTGACCCAGTACTTC.

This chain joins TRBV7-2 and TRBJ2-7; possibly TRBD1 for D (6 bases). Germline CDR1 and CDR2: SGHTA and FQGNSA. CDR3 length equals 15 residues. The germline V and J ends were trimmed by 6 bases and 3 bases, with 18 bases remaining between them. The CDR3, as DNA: TGTGCCAGCAGGATGGCAGGGACACCGATCTACGAGCAGTACTTC. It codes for CASRMAGTPIYEQYF.

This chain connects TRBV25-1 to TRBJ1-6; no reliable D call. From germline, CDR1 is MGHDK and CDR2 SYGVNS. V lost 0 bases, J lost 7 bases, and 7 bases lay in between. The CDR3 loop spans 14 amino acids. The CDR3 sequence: CASSEYVQNSPLHF. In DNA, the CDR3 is TGTGCCAGCAGTGAATACGTACAGAATTCACCCCTCCACTTT. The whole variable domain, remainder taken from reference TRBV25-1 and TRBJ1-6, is EADIYQTPRYLVIGTGKKITLECSQTMGHDKMYWYQQDPGMELHLIHYSYGVNSTEKGDLSSESTVSRIRTEHFPLTLESARPSHTSQYLCASSEYVQNSPLHFGNGTRLTVT.

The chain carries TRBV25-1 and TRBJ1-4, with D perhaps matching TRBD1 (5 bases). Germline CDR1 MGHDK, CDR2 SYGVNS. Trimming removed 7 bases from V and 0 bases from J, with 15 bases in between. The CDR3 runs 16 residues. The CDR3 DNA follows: TGTGCCAGCAATGGACAACGAACAACAACTAATGAAAAACTGTTTTTT. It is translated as CASNGQRTTTNEKLFF.

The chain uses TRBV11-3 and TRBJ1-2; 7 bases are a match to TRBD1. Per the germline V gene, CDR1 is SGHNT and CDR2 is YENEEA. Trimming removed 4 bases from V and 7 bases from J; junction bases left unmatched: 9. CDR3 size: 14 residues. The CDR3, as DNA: TGTGCCAGCAGCTCCGGGACAGAGCAACCTGGCTACACCTTC. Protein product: CASSSGTEQPGYTF.

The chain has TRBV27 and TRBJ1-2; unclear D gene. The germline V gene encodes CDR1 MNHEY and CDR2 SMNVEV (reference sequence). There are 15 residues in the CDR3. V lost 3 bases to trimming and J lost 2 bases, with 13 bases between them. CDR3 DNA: TGTGCCAGCAGTTTGTTAGGAGGGTTCAACTATGGCTACACCTTC. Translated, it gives CASSLLGGFNYGYTF.

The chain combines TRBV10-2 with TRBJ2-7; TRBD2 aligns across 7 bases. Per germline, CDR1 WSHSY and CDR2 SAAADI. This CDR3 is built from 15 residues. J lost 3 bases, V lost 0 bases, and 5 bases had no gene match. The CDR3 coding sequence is TGCGCCAGCAGTGAGTCGGGACTAAGCGTCTACGAGCAGTACTTC. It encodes CASSESGLSVYEQYF.

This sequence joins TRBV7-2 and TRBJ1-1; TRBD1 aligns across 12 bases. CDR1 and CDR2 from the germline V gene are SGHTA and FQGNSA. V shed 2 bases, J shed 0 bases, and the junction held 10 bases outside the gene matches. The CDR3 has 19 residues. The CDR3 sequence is CASSLRLGTGGPMNTEAFF. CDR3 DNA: TGTGCCAGCAGCTTACGGTTGGGGACAGGGGGCCCTATGAACACTGAAGCTTTCTTT. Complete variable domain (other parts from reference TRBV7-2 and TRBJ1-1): GAGVSQSPSNKVTEKGKDVELRCDPISGHTALYWYRQSLGQGLEFLIYFQGNSAPDKSGLPSDRFSAERTGGSVSTLTIQRTQQEDSAVYLCASSLRLGTGGPMNTEAFFGQGTRLTVV.